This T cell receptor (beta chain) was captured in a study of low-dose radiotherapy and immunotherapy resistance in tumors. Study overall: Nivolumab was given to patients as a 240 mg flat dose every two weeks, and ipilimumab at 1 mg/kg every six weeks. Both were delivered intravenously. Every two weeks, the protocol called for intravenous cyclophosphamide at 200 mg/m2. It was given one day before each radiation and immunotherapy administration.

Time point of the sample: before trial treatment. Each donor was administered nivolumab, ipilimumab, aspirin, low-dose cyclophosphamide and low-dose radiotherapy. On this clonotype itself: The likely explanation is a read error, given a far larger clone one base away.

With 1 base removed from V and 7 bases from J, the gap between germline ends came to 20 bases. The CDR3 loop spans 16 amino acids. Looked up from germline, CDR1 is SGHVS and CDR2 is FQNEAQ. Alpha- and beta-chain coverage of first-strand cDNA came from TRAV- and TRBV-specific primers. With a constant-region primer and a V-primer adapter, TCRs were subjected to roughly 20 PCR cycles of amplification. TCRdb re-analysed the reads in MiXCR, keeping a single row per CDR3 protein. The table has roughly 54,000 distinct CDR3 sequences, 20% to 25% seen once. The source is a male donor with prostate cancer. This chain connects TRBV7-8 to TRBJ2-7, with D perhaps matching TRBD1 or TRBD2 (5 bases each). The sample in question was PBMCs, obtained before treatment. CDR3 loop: CASSLVQRPGSNEQYF. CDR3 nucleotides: TGTGCCAGCAGCTTAGTTCAAAGGCCAGGGAGCAATGAGCAGTACTTC.